This is a list of T cell receptor beta chains from one sample in a study of graft-versus-host responses after intestinal transplantation. Their antigens are not known. Sequencing used immunoSEQ multiplex PCR; TCRdb keeps in-frame clones, though not all of them. The sample shows around 110,000 clones, approximately 90% of them seen only once. The sequencing used unstimulated CD4+ T cells sorted from spleen or lymph node cells, collected before transplant. Every receptor here comes from a human donor who was the organ donor for an intestinal transplant. CDR3s include the opening cysteine and the closing phenylalanine or tryptophan. The order of the fields is D gene, J gene, V gene, clone size, CDR3 DNA, CDR3 protein. A D gene is named only where the DNA matches it firmly. The listing skips clone size in some rows; elsewhere it reads once, few, many or a size class.

>NA|TRBJ2-7|TRBV6-5|few
TGTGCCAGCAGTTACTCGATAAACTCTCTCTACGAGCAGTACTTC
CASSYSINSLYEQYF
>NA|TRBJ1-4|TRBV5-1|NA
TGCGCCAGCGGCGAGGGAGATGCAAATGAAAAACTGTTTTTT
CASGEGDANEKLFF
>NA|TRBJ2-1|TRBV15|NA
TGTGCCACCAGCAGAGACGGGGGTCACTACAATGAGCAGTTCTTC
CATSRDGGHYNEQFF
>NA|TRBJ2-5|TRBV2|NA
TGTGCCAGCAGTGAAGATCGGGGGACCTATTGGACCCAGTACTTC
CASSEDRGTYWTQYF
>NA|TRBJ1-2|TRBV6-5|once
TGTGCCAGCAGTCGCCAGGAAAACTATGGCTACACCTTC
CASSRQENYGYTF
>NA|TRBJ2-1|TRBV5-1|NA
TGCGCCAGCAGCTGGTATCATGAGCAGTTCTTC
CASSWYHEQFF
>NA|TRBJ2-3|TRBV14|NA
TGTGCCAGCAGCCAAGTTACTAATACGCAGTATTTT
CASSQVTNTQYF
>NA|TRBJ1-4|TRBV19|few
TGTGCCAGTAGTACGATGAAGCACGTGGCTAATGAAAAACTGTTTTTT
CASSTMKHVANEKLFF
>NA|TRBJ1-6|TRBV6-5|NA
TGTGCCAGCAGCCTCCGCGGATCCAATTCACCCCTCCACTTT
CASSLRGSNSPLHF
>TRBD1|TRBJ1-1|TRBV19|NA
TGTGCCAGTAGTGTTCACCCAGGGACAGACACTGAAGCTTTCTTT
CASSVHPGTDTEAFF
>TRBD1|TRBJ2-2|TRBV7-9|NA
TGTGCCAGCAGCTTATCGGGACAGGGCTTCACCGGGGAGCTGTTTTTT
CASSLSGQGFTGELFF
>NA|TRBJ1-1|TRBV6-1|NA
TGTGCCACTCGGACGGCGAACACTGAAGCTTTCTTT
CATRTANTEAFF
>NA|TRBJ1-1|TRBV6-1|NA
TGTGCCAGCAGTTCCAAGGGGACCGCGAACACTGAAGCTTTCTTT
CASSSKGTANTEAFF
>NA|TRBJ2-7|TRBV27|NA
TGTGCCACATCCGCTAGTCGGCTCTACTACGAGCAGTACTTC
CATSASRLYYEQYF
>TRBD1|TRBJ1-4|TRBV18|NA
TGTGCCAGCTCACCTGACAGGGTTGAAAAACTGTTTTTT
CASSPDRVEKLFF
>NA|TRBJ1-1|TRBV9|NA
TGTGCCAGCAGCGTAGACCTTAACACTGAAGCTTTCTTT
CASSVDLNTEAFF
>TRBD1|TRBJ2-7|TRBV6-1|NA
TGTGCCAGCAGTTGGCGGGACAGGACCTACGAGCAGTACTTC
CASSWRDRTYEQYF
>NA|TRBJ2-3|TRBV11-2|NA
TGTGCCAGCAGAACCATGAGCACAGATACGCAGTATTTT
CASRTMSTDTQYF
>TRBD1|TRBJ2-1|TRBV6-1|NA
TGTGCCAGCAGCGCCGGGACAGTAGCTTACAATGAGCAGTTCTTC
CASSAGTVAYNEQFF
>TRBD1|TRBJ1-5|TRBV6-6|NA
TGTGCCAGCCGTGGACAGGGAGGAGATCAGCCCCAGCATTTT
CASRGQGGDQPQHF
>TRBD1|TRBJ2-1|TRBV6-1|NA
TGTGCCAGCAGTGTGGGACAGGGGGTTAGGAATGAGCAGTTCTTC
CASSVGQGVRNEQFF
>NA|TRBJ1-1|TRBV19|few
TGTGCCACCCTCCACAGGGCTGAAGCTTTCTTT
CATLHRAEAFF
>TRBD1|TRBJ2-2|TRBV7-3|once
TGTGCCAGCACAAATCGCCGGGACAGGGTTCACACCGGGGAGCTGTTTTTT
CASTNRRDRVHTGELFF
>NA|TRBJ1-5|TRBV2|NA
TGTGCCAGCAGTGAGCAGGGTACAGCACATAGCAATCAGCCCCAGCATTTT
CASSEQGTAHSNQPQHF
>NA|TRBJ1-6|TRBV18|NA
TGTGCCAGCTCACCACCGGATTTGGGAATCGGTAATTCACCCCTCCACTTT
CASSPPDLGIGNSPLHF
>NA|TRBJ1-6|TRBV7-9|NA
TGTGCCAGCAGCTTAGGGACAGCGAGGAATTCACCCCTCCACTTT
CASSLGTARNSPLHF
>NA|TRBJ2-7|TRBV5-1|once
TGCGCCAGCAGCTTGGTCGTCAGCCCCTACGAGCAGTACTTC
CASSLVVSPYEQYF
>NA|TRBJ2-3|TRBV7-2|NA
TGTGCCAGCAGCTTAATAGGGGCCCGCGATACGCAGTATTTT
CASSLIGARDTQYF
>NA|TRBJ1-4|TRBV27|NA
TGTGCCAGCACGCCAGTTCGGGAAAAACTGTTTTTT
CASTPVREKLFF
>NA|TRBJ2-5|TRBV6-6|NA
TGTGCCAGCAGTTTCCAGGGACGGGAGACCCAGTACTTC
CASSFQGRETQYF
>NA|TRBJ2-7|TRBV6-5|NA
TGTGCCAGCAATCCTCAGGGGCCGTCCTACGAGCAGTACTTC
CASNPQGPSYEQYF
>NA|TRBJ1-5|TRBV19|NA
TGTGCCAGTACCACCGACAGGTTAAATCAGCCCCAGCATTTT
CASTTDRLNQPQHF
>NA|TRBJ1-1|TRBV18|once
TGTGCCAGCTCACCACAGGGCACTGAAGCTTTCTTT
CASSPQGTEAFF
>NA|TRBJ2-5|TRBV6-6|NA
TGTGCCAGCAGTTACCCCCGGACAGACCAAGAGACCCAGTACTTC
CASSYPRTDQETQYF
>TRBD2|TRBJ2-2|TRBV4-3|NA
TGCGCCAGCAGCCAAGGGCCCGGCGGGGGGGCGGACACCGGGGAGCTGTTTTTT
CASSQGPGGGADTGELFF
>TRBD2|TRBJ2-1|TRBV28|NA
TGTGCCAGCAGTTATAGCGGGTCGAGCTCCTACAATGAGCAGTTCTTC
CASSYSGSSSYNEQFF
>NA|TRBJ2-6|TRBV27|NA
TGTGCCAGCAAATCTGGGGCCAACGTCCTGACTTTC
CASKSGANVLTF
>NA|TRBJ2-7|TRBV6-5|NA
TGTGCCAGCAACAGGCCGGGGACCTACGAGCAGTACTTC
CASNRPGTYEQYF
>NA|TRBJ1-1|TRBV4-1|few
TGCGCCAGCAGCCAAGAAGAGCCCAGGGTGAACACTGAAGCTTTCTTT
CASSQEEPRVNTEAFF